Each of the 30 T cell receptor beta chains below was sequenced from the same sample in a study of early T cells in non-severe SARS-CoV-2 infection. One entry per CDR3 protein, called by TCRdb with MiXCR from the 5' RACE reads. The profile shows 45,000 to 50,000 distinct CDR3 sequences, around 6.4% of them singletons. The sample here was whole blood, taken at baseline. The receptors here all came from an adult who was a healthcare worker with PCR-confirmed SARS-CoV-2 infection or an uninfected control (not recorded which).

This clonotype was seen ten or more times. The chain links TRBV4-2 to TRBJ2-3; tentative D call: TRBD2 (5 bases). Germline-derived CDR1 and CDR2 are LGHNA and YNFKEQ. The CDR3 loop spans 14 amino acids. V was pared by 0 bases and J by 5 bases, with 9 bases between. CDR3 amino acids: CASSQEAVRDTQYF. The CDR3 nucleotides are TGTGCCAGCAGCCAAGAAGCGGTTCGAGATACGCAGTATTTT.

This clonotype was counted between two and nine times. The chain is built from TRBV7-8 and TRBJ2-2; D remains unclear. Trimming left V 2 bases short and J 7 bases short, with 11 bases between. From germline, CDR1 is SGHVS and CDR2 FQNEAQ. This CDR3 has 14 residues. DNA of the CDR3: TGTGCCAGCAGCTTAAAGACCGGTAGCGGGGAGCTGTTTTTT. Protein product: CASSLKTGSGELFF.

This clonotype was found a few times. This rearrangement joins TRBV20-1 to TRBJ2-2; 10 bases fit TRBD2. V lost 0 bases and J lost 4; bases outside the gene matches: 14. The CDR3 extends over 19 amino acids. The germline gives CDR1 DFQATT, CDR2 SNEGSKA (reference sequence). The CDR3, as DNA: TGCAGTGCTAGAGATCGAGCAGCGGGAGGGAGATCGGGCACCGGGGAGCTGTTTTTT. Translated: CSARDRAAGGRSGTGELFF.

Ten or more counts support this clonotype. The chain recombines TRBV7-3 with TRBJ2-3, with D perhaps assigned TRBD1 or TRBD2 (5 bases each). Trimming pared 5 bases from V and 0 bases from J, leaving 9 bases between. This CDR3 comprises 14 residues. The V gene's germline CDR1 is SGHTA and CDR2 FQGTGA. The CDR3 sequence: CASSQWGSTDTQYF. CDR3 in DNA: TGTGCCAGCAGCCAATGGGGGAGCACAGATACGCAGTATTTT.

This clonotype was counted a few times. This chain uses TRBV20-1 with TRBJ2-3; TRBD2 aligns across 9 bases. The V segment lost 5 bases and the J segment 1 base; nucleotides outside the gene matches: 10. From germline, CDR1 is DFQATT and CDR2 SNEGSKA (reference sequence). This CDR3 region has 16 residues. Here the CDR3 reads CSAVNPGTSRTDTQYF. CDR3 coding DNA: TGCAGTGCTGTCAACCCAGGGACTAGCCGCACAGATACGCAGTATTTT.

This clonotype was detected ten times or more. The chain carries TRBV7-2 and TRBJ2-1, with TRBD2 matching 7 bases. The CDR3 spans 14 residues. Germline lookup yields CDR1 SGHTA and CDR2 FQGNSA. Trimming at V came to 5 bases and at J to 6 bases, leaving 7 bases not matched to a gene. Written as DNA, the CDR3 is TGTGCCAGCAGCCTGGGACTAAGGGGCAATGAGCAGTTCTTC. As protein: CASSLGLRGNEQFF.

This clonotype was picked up many times. CDR3 amino acids: CASSLTSGEGYEQFF. In DNA form, the CDR3 reads TGCGCCAGCAGCTTGACTAGCGGGGAGGGGTATGAGCAGTTCTTC. V gene TRBV5-1 combines with J gene TRBJ2-1; 10 bases are a match to TRBD2. V gave up 1 base and J gave up 8 bases; unmatched junction bases: 6. The length of the CDR3 is 15 residues. Germline V gene data show CDR1 as SGHRS and CDR2 as YFSETQ.

This clonotype was found a few times. The rearrangement uses TRBV7-2 and TRBJ2-7; D is perhaps TRBD2 (6 bases). This CDR3 is 14 amino acids long. Germline loops: CDR1 SGHTA, CDR2 FQGNSA. V lost 6 bases and J 5 bases, leaving 17 bases between the germline ends. Written as DNA, the CDR3 is TGTGCCAGCAGTATGGGGGGACCTCACGACGAGCAGTACTTC. It codes for CASSMGGPHDEQYF.

The chain couples TRBV5-1 to TRBJ1-1; D not resolved. Trimming took 3 bases from V and 0 from J, leaving 6 bases between them. Germline V gene data show CDR1 as SGHRS and CDR2 as YFSETQ. This CDR3 is 13 amino acids long. Written as DNA, the CDR3 is TGCGCCAGCAGCTGGGCCCTGAACACTGAAGCTTTCTTT. Protein sequence: CASSWALNTEAFF.

In this sample, this clonotype turned up a few times. The chain links TRBV19 to TRBJ2-7; D possibly corresponds to TRBD2 (5 bases). Trimming removed 2 bases at V and 4 bases at J, with 12 bases between. The germline V gene encodes CDR1 LNHDA and CDR2 SQIVND (reference sequence). This CDR3 comprises 14 residues. CDR3 DNA: TGTGCCAGTAGTATATACCCGGAGGCGTACGAGCAGTACTTC. It translates to CASSIYPEAYEQYF.

Points on this clonotype: This is likely a read error, given that the CDR3 carries no conserved phenylalanine or tryptophan at its end. V is TRBV20-1 and J is TRBJ2-1, with 7 nucleotides matching TRBD2. V trimming: 5 bases; J trimming: 0 bases; junction bases outside the gene matches: 7. The CDR3 runs to 15 residues. The V gene's germline CDR1 is DFQATT and CDR2 SNEGSKA (reference sequence). The CDR3, as DNA: TGCAGTGCTCCTGAGGGAGGGAGCTCCTACAATGAGCAGTTCATC. Translating gives CSAPEGGSSYNEQFI.

This clonotype has ten or more counts. The chain combines TRBV4-2 with TRBJ2-1; tentative D call: TRBD2 (5 bases). Germline lookup yields CDR1 LGHNA and CDR2 YNFKEQ. The V end was cut by 0 bases, the J end by 9 bases, with 12 bases between. The CDR3 is 14 residues long. DNA for the CDR3: TGTGCCAGCAGCCAAGACGGAAGGGAGTCTGAGCAGTTCTTC. Translating it yields CASSQDGRESEQFF.

The rearrangement links TRBV28 to TRBJ1-2, with a weak D call TRBD1 (5 bases). Trimming took off 6 bases at V and 5 bases at J, with 10 bases between the two ends. CDR1 MDHEN and CDR2 SYDVKM come from the germline V gene. CDR3 length: 12 amino acids. The CDR3 nucleotides read TGTGCCAGCAGCCCCGACAGATATGGCTACACCTTC. This gives the protein CASSPDRYGYTF.

Only a few counts were recorded for this clonotype. The V call is TRBV13, the J call TRBJ2-7; TRBD2 agrees at 7 bases. The CDR3 is 14 residues long. V was clipped by 6 bases and J by 2 bases; unmatched bases: 7. In germline, CDR1 is PRHDT, CDR2 FYEKMQ (reference sequence). In DNA form, the CDR3 reads TGTGCCAGCAGTTTGAGGCTAGCGGCCTACGAGCAGTACTTC. Translating gives CASSLRLAAYEQYF. The full variable domain, in which reference TRBV13 and TRBJ2-7 provide the parts outside the CDR3, is AAGVIQSPRHLIKEKRETATLKCYPIPRHDTVYWYQQGPGQDPQFLISFYEKMQSDKGSIPDRFSAQQFSDYHSELNMSSLELGDSALYFCASSLRLAAYEQYFGPGTRLTVT.

This clonotype is classed as medium-sized. The V gene is TRBV13, the J gene TRBJ2-2, with 9 bases identical to TRBD1. J was trimmed by 0 bases and V by 5 bases; bases with no gene match: 13. Germline values: CDR1 PRHDT, CDR2 FYEKMQ (reference sequence). The CDR3 loop spans 19 amino acids. DNA for the CDR3: TGTGCCAGCAGCCAGGGACAGGGATGGCTTAGAGCGAACACCGGGGAGCTGTTTTTT. Its translation: CASSQGQGWLRANTGELFF. The full variable domain, its missing parts supplied by reference TRBV13 and TRBJ2-2, is AAGVIQSPRHLIKEKRETATLKCYPIPRHDTVYWYQQGPGQDPQFLISFYEKMQSDKGSIPDRFSAQQFSDYHSELNMSSLELGDSALYFCASSQGQGWLRANTGELFFGEGSRLTVL.

V gene TRBV20-1 combines with J gene TRBJ2-1; D not certain. Germline V CDR1 and CDR2: DFQATT, SNEGSKA (reference sequence). This CDR3 spans 12 amino acids. V was pared by 5 bases and J by 7 bases, with 12 bases between. CDR3 protein: CSAHLHGNEQFF. Written as DNA, the CDR3 is TGCAGTGCTCACCTCCACGGGAATGAGCAGTTCTTC.

This clonotype appeared many times. The chain employs TRBV28 and TRBJ2-7; TRBD2 matches 12 bases. V was clipped by 5 bases and J by 6 bases; unmatched bases: 8. The CDR3 runs to 15 residues. Germline CDR1 and CDR2: MDHEN and SYDVKM. CDR3 amino acids: CASSPSGRALVEQYF. The CDR3 DNA reads as TGTGCCAGCAGTCCTAGCGGGAGGGCTCTGGTCGAGCAGTACTTC.

This clonotype was counted at least ten times. The rearrangement links TRBV5-1 to TRBJ1-3; 7 nucleotides line up with TRBD1. The CDR3 runs to 14 residues. The germline CDR1 and CDR2 sequences are SGHRS and YFSETQ. The J segment lost 2 bases and the V segment lost 6 bases, leaving 5 bases of the junction unmatched. The CDR3 sequence: CASTTGTAGNTIYF. In nucleotides, the CDR3 is TGCGCCAGCACGACCGGGACAGCTGGAAACACCATATATTTT.

This clonotype appeared many times. V and J are TRBV10-2 and TRBJ2-5; D is possibly TRBD1 or TRBD2 (5 bases each). Germline V gives CDR1 WSHSY, CDR2 SAAADI. This CDR3 spans 12 amino acids. The CDR3 sequence is CAAEGPEETQYF. DNA for the CDR3: TGCGCGGCTGAGGGGCCCGAAGAGACCCAGTACTTC.

At least ten counts were recorded for this clonotype. The CDR3 sequence is CASSLVKSSGSETQYF. DNA of the CDR3: TGCGCCAGCAGCTTGGTTAAGTCTAGCGGGAGTGAGACCCAGTACTTC. The chain combines TRBV5-1 with TRBJ2-5, with 10 bases matching TRBD2. CDR3 length: 16 residues. Germline CDR1 and CDR2: SGHRS and YFSETQ. J gave up 5 bases and V 0 bases, and 7 bases lay outside the gene matches.

V and J are TRBV28 and TRBJ1-1, with D unclear. Germline CDR1 and CDR2: MDHEN and SYDVKM. There are 14 residues in the CDR3. V lost 6 bases, J lost 1 base, and 12 bases lay in between. The CDR3 loop reads CASRISKANTEAFF. Here the CDR3 DNA reads TGTGCCAGCAGGATCAGCAAGGCGAACACTGAAGCTTTCTTT.

This sequence joins TRBV11-2 and TRBJ2-2; the D gene is possibly TRBD1 (5 bases). This CDR3 region has 14 residues. Looked up from germline, CDR1 is SGHAT and CDR2 is FQNNGV. Trimming left V 0 bases short and J 4 bases short, with 6 bases between. Here the CDR3 reads CASSLDRVTGELFF. For the CDR3, the DNA is TGTGCCAGCAGCTTAGACAGGGTCACCGGGGAGCTGTTTTTT.

The chain recombines TRBV11-1 with TRBJ2-5; D is uncertain. This CDR3 comprises 14 residues. V lost 5 bases and J lost 2, with 12 bases in between. Per germline, CDR1 SGHAT and CDR2 FQDESV (reference sequence). CDR3 in DNA: TGTGCCAGCAGCCCTCGGACGGAGCAAGAGACCCAGTACTTC. Protein: CASSPRTEQETQYF.

The CDR3 sequence is CASSLYRTGGYEQFF. CDR3 bases: TGTGCCAGCAGTTTATACCGGACAGGGGGCTATGAGCAGTTCTTC. This rearrangement joins TRBV28 to TRBJ2-1, with 11 bases aligning to TRBD1. CDR3 length equals 15 residues. Germline values: CDR1 MDHEN, CDR2 SYDVKM. Trimming removed 1 base from V and 8 bases from J; junction bases left unmatched: 4.

This clonotype occurred many times. The V call is TRBV7-9, the J call TRBJ2-2; D is unresolved. The CDR3 contains 15 residues. CDR1 is SEHNR and CDR2 is FQNEAQ in the germline V gene (reference sequence). Trimming took 1 base from V and 3 from J, leaving 9 bases between them. Written as DNA, the CDR3 is TGTGCCAGCAGCTTAGTATGGGCAGACACCGGGGAGCTGTTTTTT. Translating gives CASSLVWADTGELFF.

This clonotype was seen many times. The chain uses TRBV27 and TRBJ2-1; D is unclear. The CDR3 sequence is 15 residues long. The V gene lost 3 bases and the J gene lost 3 bases, with 12 bases spanning the gap. Germline CDR1 MNHEY, CDR2 SMNVEV (reference sequence). The chain's CDR3 is CASSFGLPDYNEQFF. Written as DNA, the CDR3 is TGTGCCAGCAGTTTTGGGCTTCCGGACTACAATGAGCAGTTCTTC.

The rearrangement joins TRBV10-3 to TRBJ2-2; D call uncertain. CDR1 ENHRY and CDR2 SYGVKD come from the germline V gene. V lost 11 bases to trimming and J lost 0 bases, with 13 bases between them. This CDR3 region has 14 residues. CDR3 nucleotide sequence: TGTGCCCCTCGGGCAGCTGCGAACACCGGGGAGCTGTTTTTT. Translated, it gives CAPRAAANTGELFF.

This chain connects TRBV7-3 to TRBJ1-3; D gene uncertain. The germline V gene encodes CDR1 SGHTA and CDR2 FQGTGA. Trimming left V 6 bases short and J 0 bases short, with 21 bases between. The CDR3 is 18 amino acids. The CDR3 DNA follows: TGTGCCAGCAGTCTACGGGCCCTTAATGAAAACTCTGGAAACACCATATATTTT. As protein: CASSLRALNENSGNTIYF.

This clonotype has ten or more counts. This rearrangement joins TRBV10-2 to TRBJ2-7; 8 nucleotides match TRBD2. The CDR3 consists of 15 residues. The V segment lost 5 bases and the J segment 0 bases; nucleotides outside the gene matches: 6. The germline V gene encodes CDR1 WSHSY and CDR2 SAAADI. The CDR3 spells CASSPSGSSSYEQYF. In DNA form, the CDR3 reads TGCGCCAGCAGTCCTAGCGGGTCGAGCTCCTACGAGCAGTACTTC.

This clonotype was detected a few times. V gene TRBV29-1 combines with J gene TRBJ2-1, with 9 bases matching TRBD2. V lost 7 bases, J lost 7 bases, and 8 bases stayed unmatched. This CDR3 is built from 13 residues. Germline loops: CDR1 SQVTM, CDR2 ANQGSEA. CDR3 nucleotide sequence: TGCAGCGCCGGGGCTAGCGGGAAAAATGAGCAGTTCTTC. Its protein product is CSAGASGKNEQFF.